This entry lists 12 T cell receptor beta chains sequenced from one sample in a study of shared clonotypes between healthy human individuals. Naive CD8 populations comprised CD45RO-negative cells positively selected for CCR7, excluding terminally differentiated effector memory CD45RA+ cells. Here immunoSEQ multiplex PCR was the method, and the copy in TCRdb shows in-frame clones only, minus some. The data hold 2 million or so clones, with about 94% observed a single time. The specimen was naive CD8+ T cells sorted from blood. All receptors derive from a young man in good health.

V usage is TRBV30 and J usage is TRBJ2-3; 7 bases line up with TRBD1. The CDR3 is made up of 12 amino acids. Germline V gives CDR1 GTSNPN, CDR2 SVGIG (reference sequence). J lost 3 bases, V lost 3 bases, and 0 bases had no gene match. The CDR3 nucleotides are TGTGCCTGGAGGGGACAGACAGATACGCAGTATTTT. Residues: CAWRGQTDTQYF.

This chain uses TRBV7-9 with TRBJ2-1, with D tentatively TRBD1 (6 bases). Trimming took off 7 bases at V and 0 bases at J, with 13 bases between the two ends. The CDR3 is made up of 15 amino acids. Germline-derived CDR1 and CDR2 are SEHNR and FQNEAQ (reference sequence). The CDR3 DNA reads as TGTGCCAGCATTATCACAGGGAGCTCCTACAATGAGCAGTTCTTC. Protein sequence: CASIITGSSYNEQFF.

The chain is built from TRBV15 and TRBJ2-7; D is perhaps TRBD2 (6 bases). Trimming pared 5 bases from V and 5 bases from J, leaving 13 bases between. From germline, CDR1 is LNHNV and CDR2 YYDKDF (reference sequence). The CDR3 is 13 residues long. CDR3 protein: CATSESGVNEQYF. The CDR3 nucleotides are TGTGCCACCAGCGAATCGGGGGTTAACGAGCAGTACTTC.

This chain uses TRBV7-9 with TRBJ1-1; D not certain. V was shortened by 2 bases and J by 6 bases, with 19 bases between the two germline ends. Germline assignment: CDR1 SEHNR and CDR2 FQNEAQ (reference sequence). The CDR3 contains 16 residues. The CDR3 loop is CASSLPLGQLPPEAFF. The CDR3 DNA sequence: TGTGCCAGCAGCTTACCCCTTGGGCAGTTACCACCTGAAGCTTTCTTT.

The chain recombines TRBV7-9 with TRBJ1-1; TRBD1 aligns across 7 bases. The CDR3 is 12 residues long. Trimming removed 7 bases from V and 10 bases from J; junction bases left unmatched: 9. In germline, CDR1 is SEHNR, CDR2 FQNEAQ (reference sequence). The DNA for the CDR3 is TGTGCCAGCACCGGGTACAGGGGCGTAGCTTTCTTT. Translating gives CASTGYRGVAFF. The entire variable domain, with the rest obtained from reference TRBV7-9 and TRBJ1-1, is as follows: DTGVSQNPRHKITKRGQNVTFRCDPISEHNRLYWYRQTLGQGPEFLTYFQNEAQLEKSRLLSDRFSAERPKGSFSTLEIQRTEQGDSAMYLCASTGYRGVAFFGQGTRLTVV.

The DNA of the CDR3 is TGCAGCGTTGTCGGGGGGGAGAACCAAGAGACCCAGTACTTC. As protein: CSVVGGENQETQYF. The rearrangement joins TRBV29-1 to TRBJ2-5; 8 nucleotides match TRBD2. V trimming: 4 bases; J trimming: 0 bases; junction bases outside the gene matches: 4. The CDR3 has 14 amino acids. In germline, CDR1 is SQVTM, CDR2 ANQGSEA.

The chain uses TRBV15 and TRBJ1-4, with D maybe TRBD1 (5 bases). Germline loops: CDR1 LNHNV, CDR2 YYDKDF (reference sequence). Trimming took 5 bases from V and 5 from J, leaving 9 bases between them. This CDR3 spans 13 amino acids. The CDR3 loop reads CATSGTGNEKLFF. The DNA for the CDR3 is TGTGCCACCAGCGGGACGGGCAATGAAAAACTGTTTTTT. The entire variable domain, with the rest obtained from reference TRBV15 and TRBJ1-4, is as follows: DAMVIQNPRYQVTQFGKPVTLSCSQTLNHNVMYWYQQKSSQAPKLLFHYYDKDFNNEADTPDNFQSRRPNTSFCFLDIRSPGLGDTAMYLCATSGTGNEKLFFGSGTQLSVL.

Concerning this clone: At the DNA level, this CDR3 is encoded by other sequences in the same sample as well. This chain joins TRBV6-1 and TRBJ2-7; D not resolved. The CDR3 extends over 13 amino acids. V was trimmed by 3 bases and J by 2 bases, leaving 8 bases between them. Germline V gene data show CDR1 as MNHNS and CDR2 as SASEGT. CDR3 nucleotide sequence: TGTGCCAGCAGTGATGGATCCCCCTACGAGCAGTACTTC. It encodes CASSDGSPYEQYF.

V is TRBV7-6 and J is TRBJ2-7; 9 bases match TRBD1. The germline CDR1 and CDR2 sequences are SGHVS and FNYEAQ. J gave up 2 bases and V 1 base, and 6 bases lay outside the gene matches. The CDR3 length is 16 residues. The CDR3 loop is CASSLETGTGTYEQYF. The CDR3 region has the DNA TGTGCCAGCAGCTTAGAGACAGGGACAGGGACCTACGAGCAGTACTTC.

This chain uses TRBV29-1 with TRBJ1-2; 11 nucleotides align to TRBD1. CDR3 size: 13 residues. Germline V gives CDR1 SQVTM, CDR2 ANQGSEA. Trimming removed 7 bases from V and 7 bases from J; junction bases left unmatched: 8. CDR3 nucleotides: TGCAGCGCGGAGGACAGGGGGCTAGTTGGCTACACCTTC. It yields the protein CSAEDRGLVGYTF.

The DNA of the CDR3 is TGTGCCAGCAGCTTATCGGGTACTGAGCAGTTCTTC. It is translated as CASSLSGTEQFF. This rearrangement joins TRBV7-2 to TRBJ2-1, with D unresolved. Trimming pared 2 bases from V and 9 bases from J, leaving 8 bases between. Germline CDR1 and CDR2: SGHTA and FQGNSA. The CDR3 loop spans 12 amino acids.

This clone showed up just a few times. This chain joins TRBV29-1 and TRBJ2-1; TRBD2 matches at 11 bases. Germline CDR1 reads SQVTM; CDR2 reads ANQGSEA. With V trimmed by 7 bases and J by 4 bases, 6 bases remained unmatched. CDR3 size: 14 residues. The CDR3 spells CSGSGGALYNEQFF. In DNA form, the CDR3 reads TGCAGCGGTAGCGGGGGGGCCTTATACAATGAGCAGTTCTTC.